This TCR beta chain was recorded in a study of cytomegalovirus exposure and HLA in healthy donors. General observations from the study: Sequencing likely produced, as an artifact, a cluster of highly shared sequence variants.

The PCR employed 60 Vbeta primers together with 13 Jbeta primers. Assay: immunoSEQ multiplex PCR; the TCRdb copy retains only in-frame clones and omits some. Its table lists 140,000 or so clones. Concerning this clone: Its specificity is not known.

The TCR originated in a male donor in good health and CMV-seronegative. Sample: PBMCs.

The CDR3 DNA follows: TGCGCCAGCAGTGAAGACGGCGGGCATGGAGCTTTCTTT. This codes for CASSEDGGHGAFF. The V call is TRBV10-1, the J call TRBJ1-1; D call uncertain. V was shortened by 3 bases and J by 10 bases, with 15 bases between the two germline ends. The CDR3 runs to 13 residues. Germline CDR1 reads WNHNN; CDR2 reads SYGVQD (reference sequence).